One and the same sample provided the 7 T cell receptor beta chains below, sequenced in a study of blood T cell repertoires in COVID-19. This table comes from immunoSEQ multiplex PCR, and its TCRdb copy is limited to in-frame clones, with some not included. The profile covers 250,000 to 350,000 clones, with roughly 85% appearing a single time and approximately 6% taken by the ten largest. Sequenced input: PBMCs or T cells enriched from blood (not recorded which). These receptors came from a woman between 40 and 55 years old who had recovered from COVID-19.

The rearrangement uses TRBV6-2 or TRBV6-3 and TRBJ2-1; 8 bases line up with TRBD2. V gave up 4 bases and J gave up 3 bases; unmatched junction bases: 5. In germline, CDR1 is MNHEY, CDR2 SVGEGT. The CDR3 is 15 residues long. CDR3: CASSSGTRYYNEQFF. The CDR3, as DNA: TGTGCCAGCAGTTCCGGGACTAGATACTACAATGAGCAGTTCTTC.

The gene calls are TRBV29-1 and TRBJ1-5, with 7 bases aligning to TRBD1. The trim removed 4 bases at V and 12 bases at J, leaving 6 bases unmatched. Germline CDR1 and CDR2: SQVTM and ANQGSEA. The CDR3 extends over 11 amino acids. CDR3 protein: CSVARQGVQHF. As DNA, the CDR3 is TGCAGCGTTGCTCGACAGGGAGTCCAGCATTTT. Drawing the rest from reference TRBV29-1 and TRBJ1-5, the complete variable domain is SAVISQKPSRDICQRGTSLTIQCQVDSQVTMMFWYRQQPGQSLTLIATANQGSEATYESGFVIDKFPISRPNLTFSTLTVSNMSPEDSSIYLCSVARQGVQHFGDGTRLSIL.

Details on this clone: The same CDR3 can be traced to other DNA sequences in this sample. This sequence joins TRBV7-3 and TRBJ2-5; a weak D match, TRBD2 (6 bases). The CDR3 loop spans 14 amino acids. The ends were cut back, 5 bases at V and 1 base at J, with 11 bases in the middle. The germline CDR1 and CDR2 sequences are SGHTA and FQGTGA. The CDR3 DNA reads TGTGCCAGCAGCCTCGGGGGTACCCAAGAGACCCAGTACTTC. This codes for CASSLGGTQETQYF.

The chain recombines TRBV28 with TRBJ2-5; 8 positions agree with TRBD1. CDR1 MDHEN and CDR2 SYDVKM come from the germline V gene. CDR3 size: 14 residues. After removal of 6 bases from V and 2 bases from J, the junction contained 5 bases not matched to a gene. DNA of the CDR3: TGTGCCAGCAGCGACACAGGGGGGCAAGAGACCCAGTACTTC. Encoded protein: CASSDTGGQETQYF. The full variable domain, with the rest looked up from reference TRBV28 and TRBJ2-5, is DVKVTQSSRYLVKRTGEKVFLECVQDMDHENMFWYRQDPGLGLRLIYFSYDVKMKEKGDIPEGYSVSREKKERFSLILESASTNQTSMYLCASSDTGGQETQYFGPGTRLLVL.

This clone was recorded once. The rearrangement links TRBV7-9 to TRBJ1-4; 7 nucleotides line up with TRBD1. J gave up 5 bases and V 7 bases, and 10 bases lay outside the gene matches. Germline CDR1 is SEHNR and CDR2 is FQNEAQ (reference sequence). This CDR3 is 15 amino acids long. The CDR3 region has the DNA TGTGCCAGCACTCATCGACAGGGACAAAATGAAAAACTGTTTTTT. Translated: CASTHRQGQNEKLFF. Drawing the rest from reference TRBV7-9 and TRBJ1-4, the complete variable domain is DTGVSQNPRHKITKRGQNVTFRCDPISEHNRLYWYRQTLGQGPEFLTYFQNEAQLEKSRLLSDRFSAERPKGSFSTLEIQRTEQGDSAMYLCASTHRQGQNEKLFFGSGTQLSVL.

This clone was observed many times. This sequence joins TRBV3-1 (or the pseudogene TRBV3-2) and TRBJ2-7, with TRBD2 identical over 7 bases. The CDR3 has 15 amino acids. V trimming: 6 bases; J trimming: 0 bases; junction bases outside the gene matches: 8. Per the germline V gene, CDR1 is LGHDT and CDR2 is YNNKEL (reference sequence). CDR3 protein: CASRGESGNSYEQYF. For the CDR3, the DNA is TGTGCCAGCAGAGGAGAGAGCGGGAACTCCTACGAGCAGTACTTC.

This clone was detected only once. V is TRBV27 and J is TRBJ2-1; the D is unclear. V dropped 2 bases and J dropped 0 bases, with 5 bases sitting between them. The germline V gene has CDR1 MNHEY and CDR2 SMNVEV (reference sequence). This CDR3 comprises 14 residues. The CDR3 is CASSLVGSYNEQFF. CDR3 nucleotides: TGTGCCAGCAGTTTAGTCGGCTCCTACAATGAGCAGTTCTTC.